This TCR beta chain was identified during a study of blood T cell repertoires in COVID-19. Across the whole study: Samples of COVID-19 (acute and convalescent) were obtained from the United States, Italy and Spain. PBMCs, B-cell-depleted T cells, or T cells provided the cDNA or gDNA that made up the material.

Methods used by the authors: The authors estimated nucleated cell counts from reference gene primer amplification. Sequencing was performed with immunoSEQ multiplex PCR; in TCRdb, only in-frame clones are kept and a portion is missing. The DNA gave D and trimming, while V, J and clone size come from that table. The sample includes 200,000 to 250,000 clones, just under 85% seen only once; the top ten take roughly 10%. V trimming: 0 bases; J trimming: 8 bases; junction bases outside the gene matches: 11. Germline loops: CDR1 LGHDT, CDR2 YNNKEL (reference sequence). This CDR3 spans 17 amino acids. The TCR comes from a man aged 80 or over with acute or convalescent COVID-19. V and J are TRBV3-1 (or the pseudogene TRBV3-2) and TRBJ2-2, with 8 positions matching TRBD1. Sequenced: peripheral blood. For the CDR3, the DNA is TGTGCCAGCAGCCAAGATCGGACAGGGAGGTCTTGGGGGGAGCTGTTTTTT. Translated: CASSQDRTGRSWGELFF.